These T cell receptor beta chains were read from a single sample in a study of identical twins. TCRdb reprocessed the 5' RACE reads with MiXCR, giving one entry per CDR3 protein. The sample holds 700,000 or so distinct CDR3 sequences, approximately 9% seen once. The data were also submitted as part of a second study, on yellow fever vaccine responses in identical twins.

The source material was PBMCs. The receptors derive from a young woman in good health. Both conserved end residues are part of each CDR3. A D gene is named only where the DNA matches it firmly. The size of a clone is reported for some rows only, either as once, few or many, or as a class for expanded clones.

D gene,clone size,V gene,J gene,CDR3 DNA,CDR3 protein
NA,NA,TRBV7-2,TRBJ2-7,TGTGCCAGCAGCTTAAAACCGGTAACCTACGAGCAGTACTTC,CASSLKPVTYEQYF
TRBD2,NA,TRBV29-1,TRBJ2-3,TGCAGCGTTGGGGGGGGATATGACACAGATACGCAGTATTTT,CSVGGGYDTDTQYF
NA,few,TRBV9,TRBJ2-1,TGTGCCAGCAGCGAACAGGGGGAGGGTGAGCAGTTCTTC,CASSEQGEGEQFF
NA,few,TRBV29-1,TRBJ1-1,TGCAGCGCCGGACATCTGAACACTGAAGCTTTCTTT,CSAGHLNTEAFF
NA,many,TRBV29-1,TRBJ2-1,TGCAGCGTTGCCGGGACCAGAGCGTACAATGAGCAGTTCTTC,CSVAGTRAYNEQFF
NA,NA,TRBV6-2/TRBV6-3,TRBJ2-7,TGTGCCAGCAGTTACCCCTCGCCGTCCCGCGAGCAGTACTTC,CASSYPSPSREQYF
NA,NA,TRBV4-1,TRBJ1-5,TGCGCCAGCAGCCAAGATCAGTGGGAGACCTATCAGCCCCAGCATTTT,CASSQDQWETYQPQHF
NA,NA,TRBV12-3/TRBV12-4,TRBJ2-1,TGTGCCAGCAACAGGGCCTACAATGAGCAGTTCTTC,CASNRAYNEQFF
TRBD1,few,TRBV20-1,TRBJ2-1,TGCAGTGCGGCCGACAGGGATGAGCAGTTCTTC,CSAADRDEQFF
NA,NA,TRBV27,TRBJ2-3,TGTGCCAGCAGTTTATCCCCCACATATACGCAGTATTTT,CASSLSPTYTQYF
NA,NA,TRBV3-1,TRBJ2-2,TGTGCCAGCCGCCCTTCAGGGGCAAGTACCGGGGAGCTGTTTTTT,CASRPSGASTGELFF
NA,NA,TRBV20-1,TRBJ1-6,TGCAGTTCGGCGAGCTCCTATAATTCACCCCTCCACTTT,CSSASSYNSPLHF
TRBD1,many,TRBV3-1,TRBJ1-1,TGTGCCAGCAGCTACGGGACAGGGGTCACTGAAGCTTTCTTT,CASSYGTGVTEAFF
NA,NA,TRBV7-9,TRBJ1-3,TGTGCCAGCAGCTCGACAGAGTTGGGAAACACCATATATTTT,CASSSTELGNTIYF
NA,few,TRBV5-6,TRBJ1-2,TGTGCCAGCAGCTTGAAGACAGAGGTCTATGGCTACACCTTC,CASSLKTEVYGYTF
NA,few,TRBV28,TRBJ2-7,TGTGCCAGCAGCCCGTCGGACCGTCAGGGCCCCACGTACTTC,CASSPSDRQGPTYF
NA,NA,TRBV7-9,TRBJ1-6,TGTGCCAGCACCATGGGAGGTTCACCCCTCCACTTT,CASTMGGSPLHF
TRBD1,few,TRBV6-2/TRBV6-3,TRBJ2-1,TGTGCCAGCAGCTGGACGACAGGGGGCATCTACAATGAGCAGTTCTTC,CASSWTTGGIYNEQFF
TRBD2,NA,TRBV20-1,TRBJ2-2,TGCAGTGCTTATAGCGGGAGGGTGATCACCGGGGAGCTGTTTTTT,CSAYSGRVITGELFF
NA,NA,TRBV5-1,TRBJ2-4,TGCGCCAGCAGCTTGGGGCTGGTAAACATTCAGTACTTC,CASSLGLVNIQYF
TRBD1,many,TRBV4-1,TRBJ2-7,TGCGCCAGCAGCCAAGTCGGCAGGGACAGGGTCCCCTACGAGCAGTACTTC,CASSQVGRDRVPYEQYF
NA,NA,TRBV10-3,TRBJ2-3,TGTGCCATCAGTGAGTCTCCCGCCGGACAGTCATCTGGACATACGCAGTATTTT,CAISESPAGQSSGHTQYF
NA,NA,TRBV6-5,TRBJ2-2,TGTGCCAGCTATCGTTCCGGGGAGCTGTTTTTT,CASYRSGELFF
NA,NA,TRBV7-9,TRBJ2-7,TGTGCCAGCAGCTTAGCGGCCGGGACACAGGGAAGCGAGCAGTACTTC,CASSLAAGTQGSEQYF
NA,few,TRBV7-3,TRBJ2-1,TGTGCCAGCAGCTTAGTTGTAGGGATATCCTACAATGAGCAGTTCTTC,CASSLVVGISYNEQFF
TRBD2,NA,TRBV11-2,TRBJ2-4,TGTGCCAGCAGCTTAGACGGGACTAGCGGGGGCCTCCGGACTACCAAAAACATTCAGTACTTC,CASSLDGTSGGLRTTKNIQYF
NA,NA,TRBV2,TRBJ2-7,TGTGCCAGCAGTGAAAGAGCAGGGGTCTCCTCATACGAGCAGTACTTC,CASSERAGVSSYEQYF
TRBD1,NA,TRBV18,TRBJ2-7,TGTGCCAGCTCACCACAGGGACAGGCCTACGAGCAGTACTTC,CASSPQGQAYEQYF
NA,few,TRBV27,TRBJ1-4,TGTGCCAGCAGTTCCCGCGGAGGACCAATAACTAATGAAAAACTGTTTTTT,CASSSRGGPITNEKLFF
NA,NA,TRBV29-1,TRBJ2-3,TGCAGCGTTGTGGGCACGGATAAACGGACAGATACGCAGTATTTT,CSVVGTDKRTDTQYF
NA,few,TRBV6-1,TRBJ1-3,TGTGCCAGCAGTCCCCATGACGGCTACTCTGGAAACACCATATATTTT,CASSPHDGYSGNTIYF
TRBD2,NA,TRBV7-9,TRBJ2-5,TGTGCCAGCAGCTTTTGGACTAGCGGTTATCAAGAGACCCAGTACTTC,CASSFWTSGYQETQYF
NA,NA,TRBV29-1,TRBJ1-1,TGCAGCGTTGTGGGGGCCGAGAACACTGAAGCTTTCTTT,CSVVGAENTEAFF
TRBD1,many,TRBV3-1,TRBJ2-2,TGTGCCAGCAGCCAACAGGGGGACACCGGGGAGCTGTTTTTT,CASSQQGDTGELFF
TRBD1,many,TRBV7-6,TRBJ2-7,TGTGCCAGCAGCCGTCTGACAGGGAGTTACGAGCAGTACTTC,CASSRLTGSYEQYF
NA,few,TRBV28,TRBJ1-2,TGTGCCAGCAGTTTATATGCCCCCGCCCAACCGGAGTCTAACTATGGCTACACCTTC,CASSLYAPAQPESNYGYTF
TRBD1,few,TRBV7-3,TRBJ2-1,TGTGCCAGCAGCTTGATGGACAGGGACAATGAGCAGTTCTTC,CASSLMDRDNEQFF
TRBD1,NA,TRBV7-9,TRBJ1-2,TGTGCCAGCAGCGCGGGACAGGGGAATGGCTACACCTTC,CASSAGQGNGYTF
TRBD1,few,TRBV7-3,TRBJ2-5,TGTGCCAGCAGCTCCGGGACAGGGGTAGCAGAGACCCAGTACTTC,CASSSGTGVAETQYF
NA,many,TRBV7-6,TRBJ2-1,TGTGCCAGCAGCTTAAGGGTCTCGGGCAATGAGCAGTTCTTC,CASSLRVSGNEQFF
NA,many,TRBV5-1,TRBJ2-3,TGCGCCAGCAGCTTGGGGCCCACCACAGATACGCAGTATTTT,CASSLGPTTDTQYF
NA,few,TRBV12-3/TRBV12-4,TRBJ2-6,TGTGCCAGCAGCTCCCAGGGGGCCAACGTCCTGACTTTC,CASSSQGANVLTF
NA,NA,TRBV12-3/TRBV12-4,TRBJ2-7,TGTGCCAGCAGTCTCACGGGACGGAACTACGAGCAGTACTTC,CASSLTGRNYEQYF
NA,few,TRBV7-6,TRBJ2-2,TGTGCCAGCAGTTGGGCAGGGGACACCGGGGAGCTGTTTTTT,CASSWAGDTGELFF
TRBD2,few,TRBV4-3,TRBJ2-1,TGCGCCAGCAGCCAAGATAGGGCTAGCGGACTTTACAATGAGCAGTTCTTC,CASSQDRASGLYNEQFF
NA,NA,TRBV28,TRBJ2-2,TGTGCCATAGCGACCCCTGACACCGGGGAGCTGTTTTTT,CAIATPDTGELFF
TRBD1,few,TRBV29-1,TRBJ2-1,TGCAGCGTGACAGGGTTCAATGAGCAGTTCTTC,CSVTGFNEQFF
TRBD1,few,TRBV29-1,TRBJ2-7,TGCAGCGTGGACAGGGGGGCCGAGCAGTACTTC,CSVDRGAEQYF
TRBD2,NA,TRBV7-8,TRBJ2-1,TGTGCCAGCAGCTTAATGCGGGGGGGCAGGAATGAGCAGTTCTTC,CASSLMRGGRNEQFF
TRBD1,few,TRBV5-5,TRBJ1-3,TGTGCCAGCAGCCCCCGGGACAGGAGGGGCACTGGAAACACCATATATTTT,CASSPRDRRGTGNTIYF
TRBD1,NA,TRBV20-1,TRBJ1-6,TGCAGTGCTAGAGTGACAGGGGGTGACTCACCCCTCCACTTT,CSARVTGGDSPLHF
TRBD1,many,TRBV12-3/TRBV12-4,TRBJ2-3,TGTGCCAGCAGTCGAATCACAGGGGCAGATACGCAGTATTTT,CASSRITGADTQYF
TRBD2,NA,TRBV4-1,TRBJ2-1,TGCGCCAGCAGCCGGAGGGACTATGGCTCTAATGAGCAGTTCTTC,CASSRRDYGSNEQFF
NA,few,TRBV29-1,TRBJ2-7,TGCAGCGTTGTGGGGGGAACCTACGAGCAGTACTTC,CSVVGGTYEQYF